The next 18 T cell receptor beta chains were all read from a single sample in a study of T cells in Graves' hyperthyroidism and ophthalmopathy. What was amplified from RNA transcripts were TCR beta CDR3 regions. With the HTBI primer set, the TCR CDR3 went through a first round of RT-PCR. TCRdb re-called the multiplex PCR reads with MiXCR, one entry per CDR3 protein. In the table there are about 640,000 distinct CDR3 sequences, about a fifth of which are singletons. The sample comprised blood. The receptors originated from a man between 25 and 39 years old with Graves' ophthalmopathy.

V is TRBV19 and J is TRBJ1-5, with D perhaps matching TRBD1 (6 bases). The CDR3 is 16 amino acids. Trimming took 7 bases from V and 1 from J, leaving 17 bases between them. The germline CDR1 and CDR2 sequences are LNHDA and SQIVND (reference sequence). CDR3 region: CASMFRGARSNQPQHF. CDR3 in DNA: TGTGCCAGTATGTTCCGGGGGGCGAGAAGCAATCAGCCCCAGCATTTT.

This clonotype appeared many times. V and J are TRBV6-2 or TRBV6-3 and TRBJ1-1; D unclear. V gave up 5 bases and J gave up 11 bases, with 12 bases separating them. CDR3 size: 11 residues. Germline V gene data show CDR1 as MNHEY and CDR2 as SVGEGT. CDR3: CASSLGLAAFF. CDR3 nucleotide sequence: TGTGCCAGCAGTCTTGGACTCGCGGCTTTCTTT.

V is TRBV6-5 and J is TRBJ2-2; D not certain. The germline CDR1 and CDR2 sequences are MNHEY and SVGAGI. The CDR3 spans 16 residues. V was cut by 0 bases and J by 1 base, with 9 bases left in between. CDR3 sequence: CASSYSMRMNTGELFF. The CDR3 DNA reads TGTGCCAGCAGTTACTCCATGCGTATGAACACCGGGGAGCTGTTTTTT.

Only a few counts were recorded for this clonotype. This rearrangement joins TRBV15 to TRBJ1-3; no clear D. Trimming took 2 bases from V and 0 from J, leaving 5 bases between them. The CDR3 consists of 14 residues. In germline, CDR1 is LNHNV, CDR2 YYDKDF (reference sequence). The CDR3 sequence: CATSRSSSGNTIYF. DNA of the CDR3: TGTGCCACCAGCAGATCCAGCTCTGGAAACACCATATATTTT. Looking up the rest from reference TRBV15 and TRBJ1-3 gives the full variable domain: DAMVIQNPRYQVTQFGKPVTLSCSQTLNHNVMYWYQQKSSQAPKLLFHYYDKDFNNEADTPDNFQSRRPNTSFCFLDIRSPGLGDTAMYLCATSRSSSGNTIYFGEGSWLTVV.

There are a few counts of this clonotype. The CDR3 sequence is CASSPLRVGDNEQFF. DNA of the CDR3: TGTGCCAGCTCACCATTACGGGTGGGGGACAATGAGCAGTTCTTC. The chain joins TRBV18 to TRBJ2-1; D tentatively fits TRBD1 or TRBD2 (5 bases each). Deletions cut 2 bases from V and 5 bases from J, with 13 bases between. Per the germline V gene, CDR1 is KGHSH and CDR2 is LQKENI. This CDR3 has 15 amino acids.

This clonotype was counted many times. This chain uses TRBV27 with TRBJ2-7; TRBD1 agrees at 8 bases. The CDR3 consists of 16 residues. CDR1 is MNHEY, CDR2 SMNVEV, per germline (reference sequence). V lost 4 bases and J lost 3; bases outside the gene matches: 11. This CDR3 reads CASSSPVWDRNYEQYF. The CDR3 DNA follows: TGTGCCAGCAGTTCTCCCGTATGGGACAGGAACTACGAGCAGTACTTC.

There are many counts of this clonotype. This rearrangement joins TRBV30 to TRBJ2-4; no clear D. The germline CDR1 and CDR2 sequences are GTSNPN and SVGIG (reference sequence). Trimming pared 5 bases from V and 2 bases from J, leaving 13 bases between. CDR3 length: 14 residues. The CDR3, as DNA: TGTGCCTGGGGAGAGAGTGGGACCAAAAACATTCAGTACTTC. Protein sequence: CAWGESGTKNIQYF.

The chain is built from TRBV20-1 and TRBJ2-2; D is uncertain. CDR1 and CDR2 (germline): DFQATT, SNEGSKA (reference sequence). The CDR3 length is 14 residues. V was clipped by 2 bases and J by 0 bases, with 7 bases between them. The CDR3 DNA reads TGCAGTGCTAGAAGTCCCTCGAACACCGGGGAGCTGTTTTTT. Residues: CSARSPSNTGELFF.

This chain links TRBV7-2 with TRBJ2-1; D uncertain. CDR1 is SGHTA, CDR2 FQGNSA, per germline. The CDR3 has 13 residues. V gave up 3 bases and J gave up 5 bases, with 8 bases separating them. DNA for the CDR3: TGTGCCAGCAGCTTCTACTTGAACAATGAGCAGTTCTTC. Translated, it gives CASSFYLNNEQFF.

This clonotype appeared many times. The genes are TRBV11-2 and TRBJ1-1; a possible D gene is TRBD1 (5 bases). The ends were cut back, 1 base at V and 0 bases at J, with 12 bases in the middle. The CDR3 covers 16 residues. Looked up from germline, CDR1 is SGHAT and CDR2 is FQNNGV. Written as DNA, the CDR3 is TGTGCCAGCAGCTTAGGGCCCCAGGGTATGAACACTGAAGCTTTCTTT. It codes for CASSLGPQGMNTEAFF.

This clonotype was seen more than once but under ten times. CDR3 sequence reads: CASSLPQGPLEQYF. The CDR3 DNA is TGTGCCAGCAGCCTCCCCCAGGGCCCCCTCGAGCAGTACTTC. This sequence joins TRBV7-2 and TRBJ2-7; tentatively, D is TRBD1 (5 bases). This CDR3 has 14 amino acids. Germline V gene sequence: CDR1 SGHTA, CDR2 FQGNSA. Trimming pared 5 bases from V and 6 bases from J, leaving 17 bases between.

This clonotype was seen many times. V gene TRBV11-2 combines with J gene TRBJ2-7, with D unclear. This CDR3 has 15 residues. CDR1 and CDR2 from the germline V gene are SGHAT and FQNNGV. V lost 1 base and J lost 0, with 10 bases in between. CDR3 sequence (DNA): TGTGCCAGCAGCTTAGTCCGAGTATACTCCTACGAGCAGTACTTC. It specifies CASSLVRVYSYEQYF. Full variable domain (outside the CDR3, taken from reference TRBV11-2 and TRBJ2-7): EAGVAQSPRYKIIEKRQSVAFWCNPISGHATLYWYQQILGQGPKLLIQFQNNGVVDDSQLPKDRFSAERLKGVDSTLKIQPAKLEDSAVYLCASSLVRVYSYEQYFGPGTRLTVT.

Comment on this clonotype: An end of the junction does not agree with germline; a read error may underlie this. The CDR3 sequence: CASSFSGTSGSLGEQFF. The DNA for the CDR3 is TGCGCCAGCAGCTTCTCCGGGACTAGCGGGAGCCTGGGCGAGCAGTTCTTC. The chain combines TRBV7-2 with TRBJ2-1; 14 bases agree with TRBD2. The CDR3 extends over 17 amino acids. CDR1 SGHTA and CDR2 FQGNSA come from the germline V gene.

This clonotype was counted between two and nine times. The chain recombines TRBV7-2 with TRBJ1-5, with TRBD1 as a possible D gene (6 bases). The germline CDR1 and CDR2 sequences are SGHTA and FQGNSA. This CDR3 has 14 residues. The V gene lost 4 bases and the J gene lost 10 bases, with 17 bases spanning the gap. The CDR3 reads CASSSLGGSDPQHF. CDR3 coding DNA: TGTGCCAGCAGCTCCCTCGGGGGCTCGGATCCCCAGCATTTT.

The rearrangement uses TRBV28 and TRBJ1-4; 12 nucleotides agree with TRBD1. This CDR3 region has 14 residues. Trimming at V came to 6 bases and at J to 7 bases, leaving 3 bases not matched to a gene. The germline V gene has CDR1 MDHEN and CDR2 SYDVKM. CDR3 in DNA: TGTGCCAGCAGATGGGACAGGGGGCGTGAAAAACTGTTTTTT. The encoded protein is CASRWDRGREKLFF.

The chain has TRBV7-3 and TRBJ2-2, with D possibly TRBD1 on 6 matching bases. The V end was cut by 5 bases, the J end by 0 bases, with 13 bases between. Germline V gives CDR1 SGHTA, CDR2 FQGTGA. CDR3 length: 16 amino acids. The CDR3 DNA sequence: TGTGCCAGCAGCCCTACCTGGACAGCGAACACCGGGGAGCTGTTTTTT. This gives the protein CASSPTWTANTGELFF.

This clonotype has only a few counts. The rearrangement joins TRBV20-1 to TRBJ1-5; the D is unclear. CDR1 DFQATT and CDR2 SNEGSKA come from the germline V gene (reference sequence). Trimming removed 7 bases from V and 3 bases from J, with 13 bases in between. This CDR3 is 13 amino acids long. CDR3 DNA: TGCAGTGTTCCGGACGGACCCAATCAGCCCCAGCATTTT. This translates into CSVPDGPNQPQHF.

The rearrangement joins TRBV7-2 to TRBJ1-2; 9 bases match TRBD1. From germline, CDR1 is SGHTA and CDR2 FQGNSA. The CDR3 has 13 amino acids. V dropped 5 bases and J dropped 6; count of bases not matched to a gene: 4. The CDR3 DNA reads TGTGCCAGCAGCCCTAACAGGGGGCATGGCTACACCTTC. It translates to CASSPNRGHGYTF.